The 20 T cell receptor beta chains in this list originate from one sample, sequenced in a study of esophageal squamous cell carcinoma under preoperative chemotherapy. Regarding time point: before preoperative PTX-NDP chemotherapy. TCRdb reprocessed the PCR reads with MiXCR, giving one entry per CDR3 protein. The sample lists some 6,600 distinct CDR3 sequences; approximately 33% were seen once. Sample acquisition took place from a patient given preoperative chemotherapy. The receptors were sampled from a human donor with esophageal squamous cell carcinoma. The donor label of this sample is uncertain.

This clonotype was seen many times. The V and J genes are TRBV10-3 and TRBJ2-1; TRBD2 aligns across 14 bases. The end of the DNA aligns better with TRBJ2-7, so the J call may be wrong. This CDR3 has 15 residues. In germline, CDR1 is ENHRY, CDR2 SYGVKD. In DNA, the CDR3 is TGTGCCATAAGCGGGGGACTAGCGGGAGACAATGAGCAGTACTTC. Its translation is CAISGGLAGDNEQYF.

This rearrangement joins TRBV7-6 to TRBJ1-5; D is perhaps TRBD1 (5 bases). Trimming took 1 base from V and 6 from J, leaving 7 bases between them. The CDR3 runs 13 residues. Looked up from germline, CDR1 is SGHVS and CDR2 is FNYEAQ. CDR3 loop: CASSLGGSQPQHF. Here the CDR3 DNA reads TGTGCCAGCAGCTTAGGGGGGAGTCAGCCCCAGCATTTT.

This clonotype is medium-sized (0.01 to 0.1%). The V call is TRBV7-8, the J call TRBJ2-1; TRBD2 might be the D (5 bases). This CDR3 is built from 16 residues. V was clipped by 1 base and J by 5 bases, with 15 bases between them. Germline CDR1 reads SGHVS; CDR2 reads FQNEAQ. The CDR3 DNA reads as TGTGCCAGCAGCTTAGAGGGTAGGACTCAAAACAATGAGCAGTTCTTC. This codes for CASSLEGRTQNNEQFF.

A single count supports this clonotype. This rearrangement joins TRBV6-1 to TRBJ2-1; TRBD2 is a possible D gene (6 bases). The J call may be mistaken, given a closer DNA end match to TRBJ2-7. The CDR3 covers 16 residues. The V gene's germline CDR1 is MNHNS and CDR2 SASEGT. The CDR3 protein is CASSEASAGRTYEQYF. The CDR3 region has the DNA TGTGCCAGCAGTGAAGCGTCAGCGGGTCGTACCTACGAGCAGTACTTC.

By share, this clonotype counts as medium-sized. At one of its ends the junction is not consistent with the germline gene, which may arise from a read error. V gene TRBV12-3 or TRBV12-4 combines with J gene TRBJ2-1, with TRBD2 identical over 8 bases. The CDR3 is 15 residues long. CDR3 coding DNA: TGTGCCAGCAGCCCCGGACTAGCAGCCTACAATGAGCGGTTCTTC. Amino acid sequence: CASSPGLAAYNERFF.

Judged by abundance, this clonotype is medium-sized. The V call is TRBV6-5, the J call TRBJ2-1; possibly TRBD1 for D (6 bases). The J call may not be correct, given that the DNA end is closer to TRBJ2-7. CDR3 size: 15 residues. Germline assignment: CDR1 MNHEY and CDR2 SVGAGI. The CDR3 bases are TGTGCCAGCAGTTACGACAGGCGACTTACCTACGAGCAGTACTTC. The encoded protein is CASSYDRRLTYEQYF.

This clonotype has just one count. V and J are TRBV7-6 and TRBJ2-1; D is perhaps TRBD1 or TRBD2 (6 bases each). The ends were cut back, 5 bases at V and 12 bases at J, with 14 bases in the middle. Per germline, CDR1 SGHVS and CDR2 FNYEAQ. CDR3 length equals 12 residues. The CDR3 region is CASSVYEGGQFF. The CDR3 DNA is TGTGCCAGCAGCGTATACGAGGGGGGGCAGTTCTTC. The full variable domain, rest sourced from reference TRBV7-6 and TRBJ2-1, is GAGVSQSPRYKVTKRGQDVALRCDPISGHVSLYWYRQALGQGPEFLTYFNYEAQQDKSGLPNDRFSAERPEGSISTLTIQRTEQRDSAMYRCASSVYEGGQFFGPGTRLTVL.

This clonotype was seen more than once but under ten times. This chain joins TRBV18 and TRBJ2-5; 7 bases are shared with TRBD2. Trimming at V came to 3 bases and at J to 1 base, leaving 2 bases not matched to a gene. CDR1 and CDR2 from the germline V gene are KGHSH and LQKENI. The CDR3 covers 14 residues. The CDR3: CASSPGRGQETQYF. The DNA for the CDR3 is TGTGCCAGCTCACCTGGGAGGGGCCAAGAGACCCAGTACTTC. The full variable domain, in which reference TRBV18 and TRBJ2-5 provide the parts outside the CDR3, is NAGVMQNPRHLVRRRGQEARLRCSPMKGHSHVYWYRQLPEEGLKFMVYLQKENIIDESGMPKERFSAEFPKEGPSILRIQQVVRGDSAAYFCASSPGRGQETQYFGPGTRLLVL.

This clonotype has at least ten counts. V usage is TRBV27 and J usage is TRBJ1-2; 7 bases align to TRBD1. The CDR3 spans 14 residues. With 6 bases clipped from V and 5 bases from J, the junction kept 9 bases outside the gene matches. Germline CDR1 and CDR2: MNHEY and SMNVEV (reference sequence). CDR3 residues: CASSTAEQGYGYTF. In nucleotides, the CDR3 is TGTGCCAGCAGCACCGCCGAACAGGGGTATGGCTACACCTTC.

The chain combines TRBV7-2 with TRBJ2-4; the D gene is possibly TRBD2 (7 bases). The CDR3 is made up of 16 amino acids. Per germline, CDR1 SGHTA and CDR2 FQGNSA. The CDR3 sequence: CGGSPPRTGGGNIQYF. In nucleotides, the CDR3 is TGTGGCGGCAGCCCTCCACGGACGGGGGGCGGAAACATTCAGTACTTC.

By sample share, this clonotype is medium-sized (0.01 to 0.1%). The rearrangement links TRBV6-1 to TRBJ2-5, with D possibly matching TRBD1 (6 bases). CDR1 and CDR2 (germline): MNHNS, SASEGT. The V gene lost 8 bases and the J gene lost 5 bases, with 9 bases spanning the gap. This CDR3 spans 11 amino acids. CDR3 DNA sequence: TGTGCCAGCCGCCAGGGGGAGACCCAGTACTTC. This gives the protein CASRQGETQYF.

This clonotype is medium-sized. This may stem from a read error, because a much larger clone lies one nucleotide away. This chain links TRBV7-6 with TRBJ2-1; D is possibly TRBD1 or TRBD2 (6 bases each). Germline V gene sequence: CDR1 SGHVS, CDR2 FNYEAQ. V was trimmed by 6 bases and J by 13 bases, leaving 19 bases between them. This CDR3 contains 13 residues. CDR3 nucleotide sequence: TGTGCCAGCAGTCGGGGGCTAGGAGAGACCCAGTTCTTC. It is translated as CASSRGLGETQFF.

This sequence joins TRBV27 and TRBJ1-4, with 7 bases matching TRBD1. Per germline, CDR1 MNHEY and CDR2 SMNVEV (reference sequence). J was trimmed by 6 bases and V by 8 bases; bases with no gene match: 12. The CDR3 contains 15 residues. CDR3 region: CASGLQRGRDEKLFF. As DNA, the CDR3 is TGTGCCAGCGGTCTCCAGAGGGGGCGGGATGAAAAACTGTTTTTT.

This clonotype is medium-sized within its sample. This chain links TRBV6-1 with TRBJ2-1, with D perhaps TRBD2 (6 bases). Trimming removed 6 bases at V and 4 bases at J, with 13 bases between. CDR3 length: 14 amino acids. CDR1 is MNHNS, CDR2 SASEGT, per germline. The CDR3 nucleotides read TGTGCCAGCAGGGACGGGACTCAGTACAATGAGCAGTTCTTC. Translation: CASRDGTQYNEQFF.

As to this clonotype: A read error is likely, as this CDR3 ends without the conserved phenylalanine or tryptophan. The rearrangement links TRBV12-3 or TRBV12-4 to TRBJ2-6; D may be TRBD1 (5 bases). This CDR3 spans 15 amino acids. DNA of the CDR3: TGTGCCAGCAGTTTATATGGCTCTGGGGCCGACGTCCTGACTGTC. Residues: CASSLYGSGADVLTV.

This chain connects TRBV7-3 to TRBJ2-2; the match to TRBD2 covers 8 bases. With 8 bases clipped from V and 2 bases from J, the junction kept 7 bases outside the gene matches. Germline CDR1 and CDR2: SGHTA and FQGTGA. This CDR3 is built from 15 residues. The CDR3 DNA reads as TGTGCCAGCCGCGCGGGGGGCCACAACACCGGGGAGCTGTTTTTT. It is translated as CASRAGGHNTGELFF.

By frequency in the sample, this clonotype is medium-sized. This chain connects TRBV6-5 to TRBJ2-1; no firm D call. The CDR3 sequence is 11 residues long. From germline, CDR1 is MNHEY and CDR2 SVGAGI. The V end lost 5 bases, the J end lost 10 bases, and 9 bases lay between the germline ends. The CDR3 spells CASSTLGEQFF. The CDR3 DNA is TGTGCCAGCAGTACTCTGGGGGAGCAGTTCTTC.

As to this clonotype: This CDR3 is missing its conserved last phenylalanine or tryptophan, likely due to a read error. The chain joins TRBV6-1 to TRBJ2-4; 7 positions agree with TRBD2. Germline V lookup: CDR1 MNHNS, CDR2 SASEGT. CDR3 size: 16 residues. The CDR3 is CGSSSVGEGSKNIQYC. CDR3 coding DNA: TGTGGCAGCAGCAGCGTGGGGGAGGGTTCCAAAAACATTCAGTACTGC.

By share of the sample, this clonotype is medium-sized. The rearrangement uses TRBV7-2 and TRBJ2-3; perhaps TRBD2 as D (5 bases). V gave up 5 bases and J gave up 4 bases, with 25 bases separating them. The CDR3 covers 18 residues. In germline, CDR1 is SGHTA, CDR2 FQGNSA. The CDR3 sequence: CASSPQPASLIRADTQYF. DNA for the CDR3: TGTGCCAGCAGCCCCCAGCCGGCTAGCCTAATTCGAGCAGATACGCAGTATTTT.

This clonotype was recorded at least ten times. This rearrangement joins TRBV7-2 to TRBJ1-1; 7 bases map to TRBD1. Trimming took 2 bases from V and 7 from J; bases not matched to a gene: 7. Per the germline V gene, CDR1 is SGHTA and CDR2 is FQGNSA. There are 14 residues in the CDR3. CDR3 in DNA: TGTGCCAGCAGCTTACCGGGACAGCCTTATGAAGCTTTCTTT. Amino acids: CASSLPGQPYEAFF.